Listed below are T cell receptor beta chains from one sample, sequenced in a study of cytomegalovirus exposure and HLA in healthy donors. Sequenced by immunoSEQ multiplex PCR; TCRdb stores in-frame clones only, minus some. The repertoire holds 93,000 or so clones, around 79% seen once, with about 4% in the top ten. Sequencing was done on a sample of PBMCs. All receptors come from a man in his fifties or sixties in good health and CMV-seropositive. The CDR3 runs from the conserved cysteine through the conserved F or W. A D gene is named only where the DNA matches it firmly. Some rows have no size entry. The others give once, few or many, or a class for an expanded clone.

CASRENRGDTQYF,TGTGCCAGCAGGGAAAACAGGGGAGATACGCAGTATTTT,TRBJ2-3,TRBV5-4,few,TRBD1
CAWSLGLEQYF,TGTGCCTGGAGTTTGGGGCTCGAGCAGTACTTC,TRBJ2-7,TRBV30,.,.
CASSPQSSYEQYF,TGTGCCAGCAGTCCACAGAGCTCCTACGAGCAGTACTTC,TRBJ2-7,TRBV28,.,.
CASSGQGRGNEQFF,TGTGCCAGCAGTGGACAGGGGCGAGGGAATGAGCAGTTCTTC,TRBJ2-1,TRBV6-5,.,TRBD1
CASVFTSGGTDTQYF,TGTGCCAGTGTATTTACTAGCGGGGGCACAGATACGCAGTATTTT,TRBJ2-3,TRBV28,.,TRBD2
CSAQQDYEQYF,TGCAGTGCTCAACAGGATTACGAGCAGTACTTC,TRBJ2-7,TRBV20-1,.,.
CASSFWSWKGKGAYEQYF,TGTGCCAGCAGTTTTTGGAGCTGGAAAGGGAAGGGGGCATACGAGCAGTACTTC,TRBJ2-7,TRBV28,few,TRBD1
CSSSLALVDRGVEQYF,TGTTCCAGCAGCTTAGCTTTGGTGGACAGGGGGGTCGAGCAGTACTTC,TRBJ2-7,TRBV7-9,.,TRBD1
CASSFRQAGELFF,TGTGCCAGCAGCTTCAGACAGGCCGGGGAGCTGTTTTTT,TRBJ2-2,TRBV9,few,.
CASSQDISDLGVMEKLFF,TGTGCCAGCAGCCAAGACATTTCCGACCTAGGGGTAATGGAAAAACTGTTTTTT,TRBJ1-4,TRBV4-2,.,.
CASSQNQGRGTDTQYF,TGTGCCAGCAGCCAAAACCAGGGTAGAGGAACAGATACGCAGTATTTT,TRBJ2-3,TRBV7-2,.,.
CASSLAGGSFGTDTQYF,TGTGCCAGCAGCTTAGCGGGAGGGTCTTTTGGCACAGATACGCAGTATTTT,TRBJ2-3,TRBV7-2,.,TRBD2
CASKEAVGDYNGQFF,TGCGCCAGCAAGGAAGCGGTTGGCGATTACAATGGGCAGTTCTTC,TRBJ2-1,TRBV10-2,.,.
CASSLEADEQFF,TGTGCCAGCAGCTTGGAAGCCGATGAGCAGTTCTTC,TRBJ2-1,TRBV5-5,.,.
CASSPPDLAGYNEQFF,TGTGCCAGCTCACCGCCGGACCTAGCGGGCTACAATGAGCAGTTCTTC,TRBJ2-1,TRBV18,few,TRBD2
CASSDRTDNQPQHF,TGTGCCAGCAGTGATCGGACAGACAATCAGCCCCAGCATTTT,TRBJ1-5,TRBV25-1,medium-sized,.
CASLQGTSYNEQFF,TGTGCCAGCCTTCAAGGGACTAGCTACAATGAGCAGTTCTTC,TRBJ2-1,TRBV2,.,TRBD2
CASAFTSSGSDNEQFF,TGTGCCAGCGCCTTTACGTCTAGCGGGAGTGACAATGAGCAGTTCTTC,TRBJ2-1,TRBV27,.,TRBD2
CATTLSGGRTYEQYF,TGTGCCACCACACTTAGCGGAGGGAGGACCTACGAGCAGTACTTC,TRBJ2-7,TRBV28,once,.
CASSLNADFNYGYTF,TGTGCCAGTAGCCTTAATGCGGATTTTAACTATGGCTACACCTTC,TRBJ1-2,TRBV7-2,.,.
CASTRSGGSEQYF,TGTGCCAGCACTAGATCGGGGGGGAGCGAGCAGTACTTC,TRBJ2-7,TRBV27,.,TRBD2
CASSLANRIYEQYF,TGTGCCAGCAGCTTAGCGAACAGGATCTACGAGCAGTACTTC,TRBJ2-7,TRBV7-8,.,.
CASSGLTGENTGELFF,TGTGCCAGCAGCGGGTTGACAGGGGAGAACACCGGGGAGCTGTTTTTT,TRBJ2-2,TRBV7-6,.,TRBD1
CASSRIGGWSNEQFF,TGTGCCAGCAGCAGGATCGGGGGATGGTCCAATGAGCAGTTCTTC,TRBJ2-1,TRBV13,.,.